This T cell receptor beta chain came from a study of OX40 agonist ivuxolimab in advanced cancers. Study details: Ivuxolimab was administered intravenously to patients at 0.01 to 10 mg/kg every 2 weeks. Averaging about 60 years in age, with a range of roughly 20 to 90, the cohort was more than 75% male. Study findings and constraints: Mean expanded clone counts were higher in CD8+ than CD4+ T cells. There were also nonresponders showing low normalized T-cell clonal expansion.

This clone was seen once. The antigen is unknown. The method was immunoSEQ multiplex PCR; TCRdb's version includes in-frame clones alone and lacks a portion of them. This sample has tens of thousands of clones, with around nine tenths found just once. This CDR3 spans 16 amino acids. Per the germline V gene, CDR1 is SEHNR and CDR2 is FQNEAQ (reference sequence). The V segment lost 5 bases and the J segment 3 bases; nucleotides outside the gene matches: 9. The chain links TRBV7-9 to TRBJ2-7; 11 bases agree with TRBD1. The material was CD4+ or CD8+ T cells sorted from blood, obtained in a trial of the OX40 agonist ivuxolimab. The receptor's source is an adult with an advanced solid tumor such as melanoma, head and neck, liver or kidney cancer. CDR3 DNA: TGTGCCAGCAGCCCCCGCGGGGACAGGGGGATCTACGAGCAGTACTTC. This codes for CASSPRGDRGIYEQYF.